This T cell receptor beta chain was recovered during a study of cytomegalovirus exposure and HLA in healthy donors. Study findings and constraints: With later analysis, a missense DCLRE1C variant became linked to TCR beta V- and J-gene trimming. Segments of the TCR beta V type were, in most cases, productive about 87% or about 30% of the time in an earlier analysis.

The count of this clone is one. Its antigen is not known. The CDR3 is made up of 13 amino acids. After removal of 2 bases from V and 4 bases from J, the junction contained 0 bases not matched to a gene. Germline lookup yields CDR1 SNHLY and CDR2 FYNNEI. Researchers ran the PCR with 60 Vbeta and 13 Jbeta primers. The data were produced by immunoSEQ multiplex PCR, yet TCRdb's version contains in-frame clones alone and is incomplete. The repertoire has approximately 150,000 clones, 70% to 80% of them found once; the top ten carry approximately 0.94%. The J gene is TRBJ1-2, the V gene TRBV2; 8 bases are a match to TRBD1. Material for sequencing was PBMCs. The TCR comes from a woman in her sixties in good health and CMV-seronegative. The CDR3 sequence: CASSEQGAYGYTF. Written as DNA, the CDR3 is TGTGCCAGCAGTGAACAGGGGGCCTATGGCTACACCTTC.